The present T cell receptor (beta chain) was sequenced within a study of T-cell memory formation after mild COVID-19. Turning to the study itself: TCR clusters largely stayed donor specific.

This clonotype was seen more than once but under ten times. CDR3 length equals 13 residues. CDR1 is LNHDA, CDR2 SQIVND, per germline (reference sequence). Trimming at V came to 6 bases and at J to 7 bases, leaving 6 bases not matched to a gene. TCRdb reprocessed the 5' RACE reads with MiXCR, giving one entry per CDR3 protein. The sample shows about 250,000 distinct CDR3 sequences, 15% to 17% of them seen only once. This sequence joins TRBV19 and TRBJ1-1; 9 nucleotides agree with TRBD1. The receptor comes from an adult woman who had mild COVID-19 (a few samples of this study predate the infection). Cell type and time point are not known. Sequencing input: PBMCs or a T cell subset sorted from them (not recorded which). The CDR3 spells CASRQGARGEAFF. The DNA for the CDR3 is TGTGCCAGTAGACAGGGGGCGCGAGGTGAAGCTTTCTTT.